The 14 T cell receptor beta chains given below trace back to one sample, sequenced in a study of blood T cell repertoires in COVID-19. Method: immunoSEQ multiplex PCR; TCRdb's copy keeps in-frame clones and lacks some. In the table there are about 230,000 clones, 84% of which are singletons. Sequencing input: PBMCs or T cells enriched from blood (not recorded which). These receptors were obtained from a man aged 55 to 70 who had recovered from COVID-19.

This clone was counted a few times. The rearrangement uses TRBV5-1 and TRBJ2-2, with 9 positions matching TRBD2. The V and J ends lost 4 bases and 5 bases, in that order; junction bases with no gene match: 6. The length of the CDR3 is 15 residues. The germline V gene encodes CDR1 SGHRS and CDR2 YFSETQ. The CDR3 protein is CASSSSGGSTGELFF. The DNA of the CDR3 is TGCGCCAGCAGCAGCAGCGGGGGGAGTACCGGGGAGCTGTTTTTT.

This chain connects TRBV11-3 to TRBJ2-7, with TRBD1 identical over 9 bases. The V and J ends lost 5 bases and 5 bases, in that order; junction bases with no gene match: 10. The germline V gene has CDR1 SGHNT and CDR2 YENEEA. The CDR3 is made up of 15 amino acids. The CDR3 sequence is CASSPPNRGHHEQYF. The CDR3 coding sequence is TGTGCCAGCAGCCCCCCGAACAGGGGGCACCACGAGCAGTACTTC. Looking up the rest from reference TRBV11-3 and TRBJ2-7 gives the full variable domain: EAGVVQSPRYKIIEKKQPVAFWCNPISGHNTLYWYLQNLGQGPELLIRYENEEAVDDSQLPKDRFSAERLKGVDSTLKIQPAELGDSAVYLCASSPPNRGHHEQYFGPGTRLTVT.

CDR3 bases: TGTGCCAGCAGCTTTACAGATGACAGCAATCAGCCCCAGCATTTT. Translating it yields CASSFTDDSNQPQHF. The rearrangement links TRBV7-2 to TRBJ1-5; no definite D call. CDR3 length equals 15 residues. The ends were cut back, 3 bases at V and 1 base at J, with 10 bases in the middle. Germline V gene lookup returns CDR1 SGHTA and CDR2 FQGNSA.

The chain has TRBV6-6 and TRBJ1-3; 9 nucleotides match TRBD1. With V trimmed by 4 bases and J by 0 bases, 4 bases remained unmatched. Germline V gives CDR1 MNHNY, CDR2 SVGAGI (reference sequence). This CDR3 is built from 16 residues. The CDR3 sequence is CASSWGTGTSGNTIYF. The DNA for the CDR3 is TGTGCCAGCAGTTGGGGGACAGGGACCTCTGGAAACACCATATATTTT.

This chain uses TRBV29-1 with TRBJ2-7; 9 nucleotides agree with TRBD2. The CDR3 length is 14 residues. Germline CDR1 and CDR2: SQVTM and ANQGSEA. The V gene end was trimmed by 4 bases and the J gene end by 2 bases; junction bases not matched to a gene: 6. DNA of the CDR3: TGCAGCGTTGCCCCGGCGGGGGGGGCCTACGAGCAGTACTTC. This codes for CSVAPAGGAYEQYF.

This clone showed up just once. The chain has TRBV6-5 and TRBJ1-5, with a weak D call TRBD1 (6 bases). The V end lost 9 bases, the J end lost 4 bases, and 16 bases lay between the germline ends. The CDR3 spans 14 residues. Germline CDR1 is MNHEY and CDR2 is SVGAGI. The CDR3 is CASAYRVGNQPQHF. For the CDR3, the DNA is TGTGCCAGTGCATACAGGGTCGGGAATCAGCCCCAGCATTTT.

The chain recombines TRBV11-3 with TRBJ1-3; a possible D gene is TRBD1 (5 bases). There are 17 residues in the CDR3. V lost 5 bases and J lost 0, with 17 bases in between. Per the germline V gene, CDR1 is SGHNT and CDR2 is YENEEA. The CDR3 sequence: CASSPFGGTFSGNTIYF. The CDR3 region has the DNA TGTGCCAGCAGCCCATTCGGGGGGACTTTCTCTGGAAACACCATATATTTT.

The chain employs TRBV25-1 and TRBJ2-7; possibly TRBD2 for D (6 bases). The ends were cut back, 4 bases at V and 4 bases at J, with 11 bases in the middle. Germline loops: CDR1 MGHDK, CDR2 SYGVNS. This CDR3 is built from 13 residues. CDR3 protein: CASSAPGLYEQYF. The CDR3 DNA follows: TGTGCCAGCAGTGCTCCGGGACTTTACGAGCAGTACTTC.

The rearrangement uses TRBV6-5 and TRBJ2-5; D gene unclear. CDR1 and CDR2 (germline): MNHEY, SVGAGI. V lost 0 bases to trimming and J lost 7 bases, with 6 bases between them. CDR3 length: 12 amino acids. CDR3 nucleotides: TGTGCCAGCAGTTACTCGTACGGGACCCAGTACTTC. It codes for CASSYSYGTQYF.

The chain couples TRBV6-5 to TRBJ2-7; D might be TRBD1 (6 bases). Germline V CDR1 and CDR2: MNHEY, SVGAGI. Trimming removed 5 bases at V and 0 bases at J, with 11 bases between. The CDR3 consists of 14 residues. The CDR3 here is CASSTVQGSYEQYF. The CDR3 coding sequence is TGTGCCAGCAGTACCGTACAGGGCTCCTACGAGCAGTACTTC.

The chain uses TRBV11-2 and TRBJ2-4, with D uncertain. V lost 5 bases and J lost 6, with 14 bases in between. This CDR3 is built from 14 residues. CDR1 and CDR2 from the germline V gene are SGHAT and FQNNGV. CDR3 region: CASSQRSLGNIQYF. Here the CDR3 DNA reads TGTGCCAGCAGCCAACGGTCTCTTGGAAACATTCAGTACTTC.

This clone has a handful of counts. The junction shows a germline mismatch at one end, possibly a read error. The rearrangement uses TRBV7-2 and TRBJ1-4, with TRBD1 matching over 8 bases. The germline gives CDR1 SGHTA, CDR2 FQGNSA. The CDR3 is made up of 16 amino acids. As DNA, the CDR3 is TGTGCCAGCAGCTTGGGCAGGGGGCCAACGAATGAAAAACTGTTTTTT. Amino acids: CASSLGRGPTNEKLFF.

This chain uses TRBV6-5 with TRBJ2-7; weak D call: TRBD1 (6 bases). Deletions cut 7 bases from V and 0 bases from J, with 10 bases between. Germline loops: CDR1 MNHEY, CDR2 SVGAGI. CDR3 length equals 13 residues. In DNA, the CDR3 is TGTGCCAGCAATCAGGGGTACTCCTACGAGCAGTACTTC. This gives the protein CASNQGYSYEQYF.

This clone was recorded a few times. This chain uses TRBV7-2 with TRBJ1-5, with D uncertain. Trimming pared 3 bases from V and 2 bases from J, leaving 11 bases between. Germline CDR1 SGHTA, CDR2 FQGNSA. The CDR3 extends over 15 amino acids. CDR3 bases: TGTGCCAGCAGCTTTTCGGCGCAGGGCAATCAGCCCCAGCATTTT. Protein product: CASSFSAQGNQPQHF.